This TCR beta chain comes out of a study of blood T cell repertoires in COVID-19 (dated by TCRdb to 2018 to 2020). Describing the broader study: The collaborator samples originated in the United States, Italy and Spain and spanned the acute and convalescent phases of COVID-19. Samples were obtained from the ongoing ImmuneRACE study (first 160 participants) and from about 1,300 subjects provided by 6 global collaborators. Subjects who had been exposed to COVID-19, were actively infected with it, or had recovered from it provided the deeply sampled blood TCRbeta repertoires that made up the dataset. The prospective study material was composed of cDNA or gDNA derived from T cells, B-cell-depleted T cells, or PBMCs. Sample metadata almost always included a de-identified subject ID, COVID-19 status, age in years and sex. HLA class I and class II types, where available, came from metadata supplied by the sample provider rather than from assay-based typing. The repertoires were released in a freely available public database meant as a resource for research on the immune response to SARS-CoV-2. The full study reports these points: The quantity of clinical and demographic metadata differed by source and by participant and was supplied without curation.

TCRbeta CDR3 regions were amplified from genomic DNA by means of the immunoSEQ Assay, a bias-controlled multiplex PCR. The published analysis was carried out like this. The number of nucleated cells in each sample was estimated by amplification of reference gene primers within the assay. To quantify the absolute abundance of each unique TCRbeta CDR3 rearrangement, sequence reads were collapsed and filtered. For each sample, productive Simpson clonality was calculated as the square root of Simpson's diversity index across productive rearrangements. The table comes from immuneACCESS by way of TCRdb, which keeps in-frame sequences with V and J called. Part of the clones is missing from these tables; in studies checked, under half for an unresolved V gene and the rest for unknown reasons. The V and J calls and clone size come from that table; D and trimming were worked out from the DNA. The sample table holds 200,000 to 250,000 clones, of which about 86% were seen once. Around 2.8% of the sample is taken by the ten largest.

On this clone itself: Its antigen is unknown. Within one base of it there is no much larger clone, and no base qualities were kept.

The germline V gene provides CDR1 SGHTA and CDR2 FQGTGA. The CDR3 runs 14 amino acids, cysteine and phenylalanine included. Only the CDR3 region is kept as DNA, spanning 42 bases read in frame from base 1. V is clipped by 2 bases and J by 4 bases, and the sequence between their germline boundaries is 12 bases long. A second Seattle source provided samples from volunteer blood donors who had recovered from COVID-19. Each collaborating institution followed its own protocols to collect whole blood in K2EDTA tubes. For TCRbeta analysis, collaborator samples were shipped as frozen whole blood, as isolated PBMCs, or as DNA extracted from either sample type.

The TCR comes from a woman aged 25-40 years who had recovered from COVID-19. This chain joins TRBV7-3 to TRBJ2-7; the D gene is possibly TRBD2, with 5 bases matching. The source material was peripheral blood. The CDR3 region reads CASSLGGLGYEQYF. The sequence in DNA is TGTGCCAGCAGCTTAGGAGGCCTTGGGTACGAGCAGTACTTC.